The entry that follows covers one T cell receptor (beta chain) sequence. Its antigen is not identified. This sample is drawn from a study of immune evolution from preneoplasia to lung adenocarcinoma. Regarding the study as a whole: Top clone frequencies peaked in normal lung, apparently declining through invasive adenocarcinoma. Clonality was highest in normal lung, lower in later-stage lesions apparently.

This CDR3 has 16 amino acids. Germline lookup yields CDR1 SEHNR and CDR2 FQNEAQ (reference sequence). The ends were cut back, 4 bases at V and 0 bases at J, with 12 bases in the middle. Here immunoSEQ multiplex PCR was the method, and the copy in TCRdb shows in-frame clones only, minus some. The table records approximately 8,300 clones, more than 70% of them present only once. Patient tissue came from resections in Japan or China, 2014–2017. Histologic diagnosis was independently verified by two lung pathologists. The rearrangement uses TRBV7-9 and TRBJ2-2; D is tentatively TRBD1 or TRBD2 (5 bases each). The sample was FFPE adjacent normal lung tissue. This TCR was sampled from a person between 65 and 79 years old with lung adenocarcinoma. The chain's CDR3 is CASSYGTVANTGELFF. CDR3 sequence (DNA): TGTGCCAGCAGCTACGGGACGGTCGCGAACACCGGGGAGCTGTTTTTT. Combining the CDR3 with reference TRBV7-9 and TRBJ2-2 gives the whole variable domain DTGVSQNPRHKITKRGQNVTFRCDPISEHNRLYWYRQTLGQGPEFLTYFQNEAQLEKSRLLSDRFSAERPKGSFSTLEIQRTEQGDSAMYLCASSYGTVANTGELFFGEGSRLTVL.